This T cell receptor (beta chain) originates from a study of pediatric ulcerative colitis. Study findings and constraints: Compared with controls, ulcerative colitis showed greater blood-rectum clone sharing.

The survey-level immunoSEQ assay was used. Sequencing used immunoSEQ multiplex PCR; TCRdb keeps in-frame clones, though not all of them. The sample yields approximately 32,000 clones, approximately 78% seen once. Looked up from germline, CDR1 is MNHNY and CDR2 is SVGAGI (reference sequence). The length of the CDR3 is 14 residues. V lost 6 bases, J lost 8 bases, and 19 bases lay in between. In the case of this clone: Its specificity is not known.

The TCR originated in a boy between 5 and 17 years old with severe ulcerative colitis. The J gene is TRBJ1-1, the V gene TRBV6-6; D perhaps matches TRBD1 (6 bases). The sequencing input was blood. The CDR3 region is CASRPGQTKLEAFF. In nucleotides, the CDR3 is TGTGCCAGCAGGCCCGGACAGACGAAACTGGAAGCTTTCTTT.